This T cell receptor beta chain was captured in a study of shared clonotypes between healthy human individuals. Whole-study results and caveats: The study generally estimated greater richness for naive than memory subsets. Of the naive CD4 clonotypes, about 5% were shared across a few donors.

Original processing notes: Junction-only immunoSEQ data arrived without quality scores, meaning filtering differed. Sequencing used immunoSEQ multiplex PCR; TCRdb keeps in-frame clones, though not all of them. V and J calls plus clone size are reproduced from that table; the DNA served to infer D and trimming. The data contain under 2.5 million clones, 80% to 95% of them seen just once; the ten biggest clones take up 0.37%. Germline V gene sequence: CDR1 SGHRS, CDR2 YFSETQ. V lost 4 bases and J 7 bases, leaving 15 bases between the germline ends. The CDR3 is 14 residues long. A word on this clone: Its antigen is as yet unknown.

V and J are TRBV5-1 and TRBJ1-5; maybe TRBD1 (5 bases). Sequencing was done on a sample of naive CD4+ T cells from PBMCs. Documented subset: CD45RA+ positively selected. The TCR comes from a man younger than 35 in good health. Some clones in this sample may be carry-over from other donors' samples. In nucleotides, the CDR3 is TGCGCCAGCAGCCCTGACAGCATAGGGCAGCCCCAGCATTTT. Amino acids: CASSPDSIGQPQHF. The entire variable domain, with the rest obtained from reference TRBV5-1 and TRBJ1-5, is as follows: KAGVTQTPRYLIKTRGQQVTLSCSPISGHRSVSWYQQTPGQGLQFLFEYFSETQRNKGNFPGRFSGRQFSNSRSEMNVSTLELGDSALYLCASSPDSIGQPQHFGDGTRLSIL.